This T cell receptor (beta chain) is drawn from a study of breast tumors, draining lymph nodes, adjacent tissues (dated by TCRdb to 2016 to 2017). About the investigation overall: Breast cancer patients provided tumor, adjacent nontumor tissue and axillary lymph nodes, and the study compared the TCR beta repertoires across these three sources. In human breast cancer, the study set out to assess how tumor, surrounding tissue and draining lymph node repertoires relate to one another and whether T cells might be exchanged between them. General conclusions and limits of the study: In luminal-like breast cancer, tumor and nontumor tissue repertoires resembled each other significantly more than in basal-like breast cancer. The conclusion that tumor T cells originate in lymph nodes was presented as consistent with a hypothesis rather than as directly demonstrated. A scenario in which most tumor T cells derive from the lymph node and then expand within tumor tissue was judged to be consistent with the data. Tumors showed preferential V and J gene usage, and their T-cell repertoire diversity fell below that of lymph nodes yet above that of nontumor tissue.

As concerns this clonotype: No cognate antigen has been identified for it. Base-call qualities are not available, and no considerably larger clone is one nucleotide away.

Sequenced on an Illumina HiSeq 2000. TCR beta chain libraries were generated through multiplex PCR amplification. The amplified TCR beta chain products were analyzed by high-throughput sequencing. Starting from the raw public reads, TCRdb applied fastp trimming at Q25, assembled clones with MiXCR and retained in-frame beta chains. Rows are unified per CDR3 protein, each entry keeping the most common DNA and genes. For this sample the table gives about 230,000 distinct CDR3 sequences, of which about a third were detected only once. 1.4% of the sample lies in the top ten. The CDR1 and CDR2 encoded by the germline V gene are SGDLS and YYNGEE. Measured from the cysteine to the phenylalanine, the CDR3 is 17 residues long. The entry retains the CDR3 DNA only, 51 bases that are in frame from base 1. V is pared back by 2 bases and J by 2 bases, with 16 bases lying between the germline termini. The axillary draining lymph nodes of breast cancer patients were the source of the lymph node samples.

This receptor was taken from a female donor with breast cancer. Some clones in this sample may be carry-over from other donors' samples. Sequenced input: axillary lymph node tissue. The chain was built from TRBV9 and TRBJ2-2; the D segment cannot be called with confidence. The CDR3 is CASSVPRAGRNTGELFF. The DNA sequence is TGTGCCAGCAGCGTGCCCCGGGCCGGCCGAAACACCGGGGAGCTGTTTTTT.